This T cell receptor (beta chain) was documented in a study of blood T cell repertoires in COVID-19. Study-level background: Samples taken during acute and convalescent COVID-19 were collected in the United States, Italy and Spain. T cells, B-cell-depleted T cells, or PBMCs provided the cDNA or gDNA that served as material.

The CDR3 runs to 15 residues. The junction had 8 bases not matched to a gene; V was cut back by 3 bases and J by 7 bases. From germline, CDR1 is SGHRS and CDR2 YFSETQ. In the original workflow: Estimation of nucleated cell counts was performed using reference gene primer amplification. Profiling relied on immunoSEQ multiplex PCR, and the TCRdb table lists in-frame clones only, not all of them. V, J and clone size were drawn from that table, and D and trimming were deduced from the DNA. The sample lists under 350,000 clones; approximately 83% were seen once. This rearrangement joins TRBV5-1 to TRBJ2-1; TRBD2 agrees at 9 bases. Sequencing was performed on peripheral blood. The sequence was obtained from a woman aged 65 to 85 with acute or convalescent COVID-19. The CDR3 DNA reads TGCGCCAGCAGCTCCGGCGGGGGGGCGGTAAATGAGCAGTTCTTC. Amino acid sequence: CASSSGGGAVNEQFF.